The 7 T cell receptor beta chains below were found in one sample sequenced in a study of blood T cell repertoires in COVID-19. Clones were sequenced by immunoSEQ multiplex PCR, and TCRdb holds only the in-frame ones, with some missing. The sample gives about 260,000 clones, about four fifths of which show up once; roughly 9.4% is in the top ten. The specimen sequenced was peripheral blood. The receptor source for this set is a woman between 50 and 59 years old who had recovered from COVID-19.

V and J are TRBV18 and TRBJ2-5; 9 nucleotides agree with TRBD1. The trim removed 3 bases at V and 2 bases at J, leaving 7 bases unmatched. Germline lookup yields CDR1 KGHSH and CDR2 LQKENI. The CDR3 is 16 amino acids. The CDR3 DNA reads as TGTGCCAGCTCACCTTTTCCCGGGACAGGGCAAGAGACCCAGTACTTC. Translation gives CASSPFPGTGQETQYF.

V gene TRBV4-2 combines with J gene TRBJ2-1; 12 nucleotides line up with TRBD2. Germline trimming cut 4 bases from V and 4 bases from J; bases unmatched to any gene: 2. The CDR3 totals 15 residues. Germline V gene sequence: CDR1 LGHNA, CDR2 YNFKEQ. Here the CDR3 DNA reads TGTGCCAGCAGCCTGACTAGCGGGGGATACAATGAGCAGTTCTTC. This sequence encodes CASSLTSGGYNEQFF.

Of note for this clone: The junction shows a germline mismatch at one end, possibly a read error. Other DNA variants within this sample encode the same CDR3. The chain uses TRBV19 and TRBJ2-1; 9 nucleotides agree with TRBD2. Germline CDR1 and CDR2: LNHDA and SQIVND (reference sequence). The CDR3 has 15 residues. This CDR3 is CAISIGTGAGGEQFF. CDR3 bases: TGTGCCATTAGTATTGGGACTGGGGCGGGGGGGGAGCAGTTCTTC. Complete variable domain (other parts from reference TRBV19 and TRBJ2-1): DGGITQSPKYLFRKEGQNVTLSCEQNLNHDAMYWYRQDPGQGLRLIYYSQIVNDFQKGDIAEGYSVSREKKESFPLTVTSAQKNPTAFYLCAISIGTGAGGEQFFGPGTRLTVL.

On this clone: This same CDR3 is encoded by further DNA sequences in the sample. The chain combines TRBV28 with TRBJ1-1; unclear D gene. Germline assignment: CDR1 MDHEN and CDR2 SYDVKM. V was cut by 1 base and J by 7 bases, with 7 bases left in between. This CDR3 spans 12 amino acids. The CDR3, as DNA: TGTGCCAGCAGTTTATCTCCTAGTGAAGCTTTCTTT. Protein product: CASSLSPSEAFF.

The chain recombines TRBV6-2 or TRBV6-3 with TRBJ1-2; the D is unclear. Germline-derived CDR1 and CDR2 are MNHEY and SVGEGT. V was clipped by 2 bases and J by 5 bases, with 18 bases between them. This CDR3 is 16 amino acids long. CDR3 in amino acids: CASSYAGRTTQYGYTF. The CDR3 DNA follows: TGTGCCAGCAGTTACGCGGGTAGGACCACTCAATATGGCTACACCTTC.

In its sample, this clone was seen a few times. The chain employs TRBV28 and TRBJ1-6; 7 bases match TRBD1. Germline CDR1 is MDHEN and CDR2 is SYDVKM. V shed 6 bases, J shed 4 bases, and the junction held 3 bases outside the gene matches. The length of the CDR3 is 14 residues. The CDR3 nucleotides are TGTGCCAGCAGATCGGGACAGTATAATTCACCCCTCCACTTT. This translates into CASRSGQYNSPLHF.

This rearrangement joins TRBV2 to TRBJ2-7, with D unresolved. Germline V gene lookup returns CDR1 SNHLY and CDR2 FYNNEI. The CDR3 consists of 15 residues. V was pared by 4 bases and J by 0 bases, with 13 bases between. This CDR3 is CASSVDTALSYEQYF. CDR3 bases: TGTGCCAGCAGTGTCGACACAGCCCTCTCCTACGAGCAGTACTTC.